The clone carrying this T cell receptor (beta chain) was seen a few times. The antigen remains unidentified. Sequence at one end of the junction differs from germline and may be a read error. The PCR made use of 60 Vbeta and 13 Jbeta primers. Clones were read by immunoSEQ multiplex PCR, and TCRdb kept only the in-frame ones, dropping some. The sample records approximately 200,000 clones, about three quarters being singletons. This sample was included in a study of cytomegalovirus exposure and HLA in healthy donors. This CDR3 spans 18 amino acids. Looked up from germline, CDR1 is SEHNR and CDR2 is FQNEAQ (reference sequence). Sampled while nominally healthy, donors likely had unrecorded immune exposures. Study-level results: Near-uniform donor sequencing depth was presumed by presence/absence analyses. Previously analyzed data showed that most TCR beta V segments were productive at a frequency of about 90% or about 30%. There were several of the most significant clusters that appeared linked to common viral pathogens in a later analysis.

This chain links TRBV7-9 with TRBJ2-6; 11 bases align to TRBD1. The specimen was PBMCs. This receptor was identified in a man aged 18 to 29 in good health and CMV-seronegative. The CDR3 nucleotides read TGTTCCAGCAGCTTAGGACAGGGGGCAAATTCTGGGGCCAACGTCCTGACTTTC. Translated: CSSSLGQGANSGANVLTF.